The present T cell receptor beta chain was sequenced within a study of vaccination and CD4 T cells after COVID-19. Treatment described: approximately 9-day PBMC culture with coronavirus spike peptide pools or control peptides (ViraFEST assay). Unexposed donor CD4+ T cells predated the COVID-19 pandemic, collected 2011-2018. Sequence data for DNA of cultured CD4+ T cells were generated by the Oncomine TCR Beta short-read assay. Each CDR3 protein gets one entry after TCRdb re-called the PCR reads with MiXCR. This table has a few thousand distinct CDR3 sequences, roughly 60% appearing once. Comments on this clonotype: Its target is not known.

Germline CDR1 and CDR2: SGDLS and YYNGEE. The CDR3 is made up of 15 amino acids. V was shortened by 4 bases and J by 6 bases, with 19 bases between the two germline ends. The sample comprised CD4+ T cells from blood, cultured in vitro. The chain employs TRBV9 and TRBJ1-2, with D perhaps matching TRBD1 (5 bases). This TCR came from a human donor in good health. In DNA form, the CDR3 reads TGTGCCAGCAGCCCTGGGGTACGGGGCAGGGATGGCTACACCTTC. Translation: CASSPGVRGRDGYTF.